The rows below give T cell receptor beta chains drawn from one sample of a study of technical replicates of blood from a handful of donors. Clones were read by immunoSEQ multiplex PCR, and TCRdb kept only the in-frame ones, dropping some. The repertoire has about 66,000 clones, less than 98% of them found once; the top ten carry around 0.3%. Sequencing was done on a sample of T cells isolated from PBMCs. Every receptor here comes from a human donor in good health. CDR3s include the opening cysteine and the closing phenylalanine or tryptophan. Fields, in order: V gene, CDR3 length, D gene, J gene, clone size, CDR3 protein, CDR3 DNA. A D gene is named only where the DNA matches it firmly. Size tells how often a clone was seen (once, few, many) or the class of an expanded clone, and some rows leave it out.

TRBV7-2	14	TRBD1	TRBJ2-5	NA	CASSFQGDRETQYF	TGTGCCAGCAGCTTCCAGGGGGATCGGGAGACCCAGTACTTC
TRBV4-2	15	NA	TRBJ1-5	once	CASSPGTTSNQPQHF	TGTGCCAGCAGCCCCGGGACAACCAGCAATCAGCCCCAGCATTTT
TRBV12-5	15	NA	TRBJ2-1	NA	CASGLMDWDINEQFF	TGTGCTAGTGGTTTGATGGACTGGGACATCAATGAGCAGTTCTTC
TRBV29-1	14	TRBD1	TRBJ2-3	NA	CSVEGQGYTDTQYF	TGCAGCGTTGAGGGACAGGGGTACACAGATACGCAGTATTTT
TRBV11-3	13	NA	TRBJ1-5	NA	CASSAGVYQPQHF	TGTGCCAGCAGCGCAGGGGTCTATCAGCCCCAGCATTTT
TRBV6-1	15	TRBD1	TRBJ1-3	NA	CASSEQDRGLDTIYF	TGTGCCAGCAGTGAACAGGACAGGGGGCTTGACACCATATATTTT
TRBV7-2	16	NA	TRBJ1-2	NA	CASTDRPGPAYYGYTF	TGTGCCAGCACTGACCGACCAGGCCCAGCCTACTATGGCTACACCTTC
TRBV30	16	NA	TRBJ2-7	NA	CAWSVLSGLLSYEQYF	TGTGCCTGGAGTGTACTGAGCGGACTTCTCAGCTACGAGCAGTACTTC
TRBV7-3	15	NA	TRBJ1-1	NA	CASSPNTAGIPEAFF	TGTGCCAGCAGCCCTAACACAGCAGGGATCCCTGAAGCTTTCTTT
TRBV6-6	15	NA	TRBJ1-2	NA	CASSVIANPPSGYTF	TGTGCCAGCAGTGTGATCGCTAACCCCCCGAGCGGCTACACCTTC
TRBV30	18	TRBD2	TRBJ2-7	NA	CAWSVPLGLAGVLREQYF	TGTGCCTGGAGTGTACCCCTTGGACTAGCGGGAGTCCTACGCGAGCAGTACTTC
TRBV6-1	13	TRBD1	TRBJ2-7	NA	CAGRTGGFYEQYF	TGTGCCGGACGGACAGGTGGATTCTACGAGCAGTACTTC
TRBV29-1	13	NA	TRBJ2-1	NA	CSVETGEHNEQFF	TGCAGCGTTGAAACGGGAGAGCACAATGAGCAGTTCTTC
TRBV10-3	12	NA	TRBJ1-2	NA	CAISRGNYGYTF	TGTGCCATCAGCAGGGGTAACTATGGCTACACCTTC
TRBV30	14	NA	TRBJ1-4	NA	CAWRTGTVNEKLFF	TGTGCCTGGCGAACCGGGACTGTTAATGAAAAACTGTTTTTT
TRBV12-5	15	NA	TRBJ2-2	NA	CASGLVAGNTGELFF	TGTGCTAGTGGTTTGGTAGCGGGGAACACCGGGGAGCTGTTTTTT
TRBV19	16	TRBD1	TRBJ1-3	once	CASSRLTGQQLNTIYF	TGTGCCAGTAGTCGACTCACGGGACAGCAATTAAACACCATATATTTT
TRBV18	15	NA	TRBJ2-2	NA	CASSPFQDLTGELFF	TGTGCCAGCTCACCATTCCAGGATCTTACCGGGGAGCTGTTTTTT